Listed below are T cell receptor beta chains from one sample, sequenced in a study of T-cell reconstitution after alpha-beta-depleted transplantation in children. One entry per CDR3 protein, called by TCRdb with MiXCR from the PCR reads. Here the sample spans over 550,000 distinct CDR3 sequences, under 12% being singletons. Sequencing used PBMCs from the stem cell graft donor, obtained from the stem cell graft. These receptors originate from a human donor who donated a stem cell graft to a child with acute myeloid leukemia. CDR3s include the opening cysteine and the closing phenylalanine or tryptophan. A D gene is named only where the DNA matches it firmly. Where a row states a size, it is once, few, many or the class of an expanded clone; other rows omit it.

d_call	j_call	v_call	clone_size	cdr3_nt	cdr3_aa
-	TRBJ1-3	TRBV7-6	-	TGTGCCAGCAGCTCGATCCCTGGACATAACTCTGGAAACACCATATATTTT	CASSSIPGHNSGNTIYF
-	TRBJ2-5	TRBV28	many	TGTGCCAGCAGTCGTGAATTGGAGACCCAGTACTTC	CASSRELETQYF
TRBD1	TRBJ1-2	TRBV29-1	many	TGCAGCGTCCTACAGGGGAAGCAAGGCTACACCTTC	CSVLQGKQGYTF
TRBD2	TRBJ2-3	TRBV28	few	TGTCGAGCTAGCGGGGGTAACACAGATACGCAGTATTTT	CRASGGNTDTQYF
-	TRBJ1-1	TRBV29-1	many	TGCAGCGTAAGGGTGAACACTGAAGCTTTCTTT	CSVRVNTEAFF
TRBD1	TRBJ1-1	TRBV29-1	-	TGCAGCGCTTCAGGGGGGATGACTGAAGCTTTCTTT	CSASGGMTEAFF
-	TRBJ2-2	TRBV4-3	few	TGCGCCAGCAGGGGGGCGCGCCTTTCCGGGGAGCTGTTTTTT	CASRGARLSGELFF
-	TRBJ2-3	TRBV5-1	-	TGCGCCAGCAGCCCGGTGTTGGGGGCACCGGGCACAGATACGCAGTATTTT	CASSPVLGAPGTDTQYF
TRBD2	TRBJ2-5	TRBV11-2	-	TGTGCCAGCAGCCGACTTGAGGGACTACCCCAAGAGACCCAGTACTTC	CASSRLEGLPQETQYF
-	TRBJ2-1	TRBV5-1	many	TGCGCCAGCAGCGCTGGGGACATAAACAATGAGCAGTTCTTC	CASSAGDINNEQFF
-	TRBJ2-7	TRBV29-1	many	TGCAGCGTTGGGTCGGGACGCTACTACGAGCAGTACTTC	CSVGSGRYYEQYF
TRBD2	TRBJ2-7	TRBV20-1	-	TGCAGTGCTAGAGCTCTGCTAGCGGGAGGGCCTGACGAGCAGTACTTC	CSARALLAGGPDEQYF
TRBD1	TRBJ1-5	TRBV20-1	-	TGCAGTGCTCGCGAACAGGGGTTGGGGGGCAATCAGCCCCAGCATTTT	CSAREQGLGGNQPQHF
-	TRBJ2-1	TRBV7-8	many	TGTGCCAGCAGCTTAGTACCCAGGGTCTCCTACAATGAGCAGTTCTTC	CASSLVPRVSYNEQFF
-	TRBJ2-1	TRBV29-1	many	TGCAGCGTGACCGGACAGCTTTTCGAACAGTTCTTC	CSVTGQLFEQFF
-	TRBJ2-3	TRBV27	many	TGTGCCAGCAGGTGGACTCTAGCTGGCACAGATACGCAGTATTTT	CASRWTLAGTDTQYF
-	TRBJ2-2	TRBV7-9	few	TGTGCCACGAACCTAGAAGGAAACACCGGGGAGCTGTTTTTT	CATNLEGNTGELFF
-	TRBJ2-3	TRBV19	few	TGTGCCAGTAGTATAGATACCGGAGCAGATACGCAGTATTTT	CASSIDTGADTQYF
-	TRBJ1-2	TRBV30	-	TGTGCCTGCCGGGGAGGCTATGGCTACACCTTC	CACRGGYGYTF
-	TRBJ2-7	TRBV20-1	few	TGCAGTGCTGGGGGACGGTTCTACGAGCAGTACTTC	CSAGGRFYEQYF
TRBD2	TRBJ2-1	TRBV6-2/TRBV6-3	many	TGTGCCAGCATTCCTAGCGGGAGATACAATGAGCAGTTCTTC	CASIPSGRYNEQFF
-	TRBJ2-7	TRBV7-8	few	TGTGCCAGCAGCTCCCTGGCGGCAGGGGGAGGCTACGAGCAGTACTTC	CASSSLAAGGGYEQYF
TRBD2	TRBJ2-7	TRBV13	-	TGTGCCAGCAGCCCCCCTAGGACTAGCGGGGGTGAGCAGTACTTC	CASSPPRTSGGEQYF
-	TRBJ2-7	TRBV5-6	-	TGTGCCAGCAGCTTGGAAGGTGCGGGTCAGGGGAAGTACGAGCAGTACTTC	CASSLEGAGQGKYEQYF
-	TRBJ1-2	TRBV29-1	many	TGCAGCGTTGAAGACAGGGCCATAAGGGGCTACACCTTC	CSVEDRAIRGYTF
-	TRBJ2-3	TRBV7-9	-	TGTGCCAGCAGCTCGCACCTGGCTGGTGCGAAGGATACGCAGTATTTT	CASSSHLAGAKDTQYF
-	TRBJ2-3	TRBV29-1	many	TGCAGCGTTGTCCGGGACTCTGGGTACGCGCAGTATTTT	CSVVRDSGYAQYF
-	TRBJ2-5	TRBV7-2	-	TGTGCCAGCAGCTTAGGGACGGCTGTGGAGACCCAGTACTTC	CASSLGTAVETQYF
TRBD2	TRBJ2-2	TRBV7-8	-	TGTGCCAGCAGCTTAGCGGGTCGCGGGAGGGCCCCGGCCGGGGAGCTGTTTTTT	CASSLAGRGRAPAGELFF
TRBD1	TRBJ2-2	TRBV5-1	many	TGCGCCAGCAGCCCGGGACAGCCCACCGGGGAGCTGTTTTTT	CASSPGQPTGELFF
-	TRBJ2-1	TRBV4-2	-	TGTGCCAGCAGCCTGGAGGGTCTACACAATGAGCAGTTCTTC	CASSLEGLHNEQFF
-	TRBJ1-3	TRBV4-2	few	TGTGCCAGCAGCCAGACGGTCTCTGGAAACACCATATATTTT	CASSQTVSGNTIYF
-	TRBJ2-7	TRBV29-1	many	TGCAGCGTTGAAACGGTGGGAATTAACCACGAGCAGTACTTC	CSVETVGINHEQYF